These 25 T cell receptor beta chains came from one sample sequenced in a study of shared clonotypes between healthy human individuals. Method: immunoSEQ multiplex PCR; TCRdb's copy keeps in-frame clones and lacks some. This sample has 600,000 or so clones; 85% to 95% occur once, and the top ten carry about 0.11%. Terminally differentiated effector memory CD45RA+ cells were left out of the naive CD8 fraction, which was CD45RO-negative and positively selected for CCR7. Sequences were obtained from naive CD8+ T cells sorted from blood. Receptors originate from a woman aged 25 to 39 in good health.

The chain couples TRBV19 to TRBJ2-1; no reliable D call. CDR1 and CDR2 (germline): LNHDA, SQIVND (reference sequence). V was cut by 1 base and J by 7 bases, with 8 bases left in between. The CDR3 loop spans 13 amino acids. The CDR3 spells CASSIVRRNEQFF. The CDR3 DNA sequence: TGTGCCAGTAGTATAGTAAGAAGGAATGAGCAGTTCTTC. The full variable domain, in which reference TRBV19 and TRBJ2-1 provide the parts outside the CDR3, is DGGITQSPKYLFRKEGQNVTLSCEQNLNHDAMYWYRQDPGQGLRLIYYSQIVNDFQKGDIAEGYSVSREKKESFPLTVTSAQKNPTAFYLCASSIVRRNEQFFGPGTRLTVL.

The chain uses TRBV5-4 and TRBJ1-2; D is perhaps TRBD1 (6 bases). Trimming shortened V by 2 bases and J by 2 bases, and 13 bases separated the two germline ends. Germline V gene sequence: CDR1 SGHNT, CDR2 YYREEE (reference sequence). This CDR3 is 15 amino acids long. CDR3 residues: CASSFKAGENYGYTF. DNA for the CDR3: TGTGCCAGCAGCTTCAAGGCAGGGGAAAACTATGGCTACACCTTC.

This clone showed up just a few times. Within the sample, other DNA sequences also encode this same CDR3. The gene calls are TRBV27 and TRBJ2-7; D remains ambiguous. Germline CDR1 is MNHEY and CDR2 is SMNVEV (reference sequence). The CDR3 has 11 residues. Deletions cut 3 bases from V and 5 bases from J, with 5 bases between. The CDR3, as DNA: TGTGCCAGCAGTTTCGGTAACGAGCAGTACTTC. This translates into CASSFGNEQYF.

The chain uses TRBV5-4 and TRBJ2-3, with TRBD2 matching 11 bases. V trimming: 4 bases; J trimming: 3 bases; junction bases outside the gene matches: 4. Looked up from germline, CDR1 is SGHNT and CDR2 is YYREEE (reference sequence). The CDR3 runs 15 residues. CDR3 sequence reads: CASSQGLAVTDTQYF. CDR3 nucleotides: TGTGCCAGCAGCCAGGGACTAGCGGTGACAGATACGCAGTATTTT.

This clone was recorded only once. This rearrangement joins TRBV10-3 to TRBJ2-7, with 8 bases identical to TRBD2. The CDR3 consists of 16 residues. The germline CDR1 and CDR2 sequences are ENHRY and SYGVKD. With V trimmed by 0 bases and J by 6 bases, 10 bases remained unmatched. As DNA, the CDR3 is TGTGCCATCAGTGAGTCGAGCGGGAGCGCCCCGCTCGAGCAGTACTTC. As protein: CAISESSGSAPLEQYF.

This clone was observed a single time. Distinct nucleotide sequences in the sample also encode this CDR3. DNA for the CDR3: TGTGCCAGCAGTTTAGGGACGGTCTCCTACAATGAGCAGTTCTTC. Protein product: CASSLGTVSYNEQFF. The chain uses TRBV27 and TRBJ2-1, with D possibly called TRBD1 or TRBD2 (5 bases each). CDR1 is MNHEY and CDR2 is SMNVEV in the germline V gene (reference sequence). V lost 2 bases and J lost 0, with 8 bases in between. The CDR3 is 15 amino acids.

This rearrangement joins TRBV10-3 to TRBJ2-3; D gene unclear. V gave up 0 bases and J gave up 2 bases, with 21 bases separating them. The CDR3 extends over 19 amino acids. The germline V gene has CDR1 ENHRY and CDR2 SYGVKD. The chain's CDR3 is CAISESSDQLKGNTDTQYF. In DNA, the CDR3 is TGTGCCATCAGTGAGTCGTCAGATCAGCTCAAGGGAAACACAGATACGCAGTATTTT.

The chain is built from TRBV6-5 and TRBJ2-5; no definite D call. The ends were cut back, 4 bases at V and 0 bases at J, with 9 bases in the middle. The CDR3 runs 14 residues. The germline V gene encodes CDR1 MNHEY and CDR2 SVGAGI. The CDR3 DNA reads TGTGCCAGCAGTTCCCAGACGTACCAAGAGACCCAGTACTTC. Its protein is CASSSQTYQETQYF.

The V gene is TRBV27, the J gene TRBJ2-7; TRBD1 matches at 9 bases. J lost 5 bases, V lost 6 bases, and 11 bases had no gene match. Germline assignment: CDR1 MNHEY and CDR2 SMNVEV (reference sequence). The CDR3 is made up of 15 amino acids. CDR3 in DNA: TGTGCCAGCAGCTTACGACAGGGGGATCTCAACGAGCAGTACTTC. Amino acid sequence: CASSLRQGDLNEQYF.

The chain employs TRBV11-2 and TRBJ1-4; D may be TRBD1 (5 bases). Deletions cut 4 bases from V and 3 bases from J, with 18 bases between. CDR3 length equals 17 residues. Germline CDR1 is SGHAT and CDR2 is FQNNGV. The chain's CDR3 is CASSSPRGAGANEKLFF. The CDR3 nucleotides are TGTGCCAGCAGCTCCCCTCGAGGGGCGGGGGCTAATGAAAAACTGTTTTTT.

J is TRBJ1-5 and V is TRBV28; possible D gene TRBD1, 5 bases. The CDR3 covers 14 residues. V was pared by 7 bases and J by 2 bases, with 12 bases between. Per the germline V gene, CDR1 is MDHEN and CDR2 is SYDVKM. The CDR3 DNA reads TGTGCCAGCACCCCAGGGTGGGGCAATCAGCCCCAGCATTTT. Protein product: CASTPGWGNQPQHF. Full variable domain (rest looked up from reference TRBV28 and TRBJ1-5): DVKVTQSSRYLVKRTGEKVFLECVQDMDHENMFWYRQDPGLGLRLIYFSYDVKMKEKGDIPEGYSVSREKKERFSLILESASTNQTSMYLCASTPGWGNQPQHFGDGTRLSIL.

This chain joins TRBV5-6 and TRBJ2-7; the D gene is possibly TRBD1 (5 bases). Per germline, CDR1 SGHDT and CDR2 YYEEEE. CDR3 size: 13 residues. The V gene lost 4 bases and the J gene lost 4 bases, with 12 bases spanning the gap. CDR3 region: CASSPTENYEQYF. Written as DNA, the CDR3 is TGTGCCAGCAGCCCGACAGAAAATTACGAGCAGTACTTC.

The CDR3: CASSYEQYF. The CDR3 region has the DNA TGTGCCTCGTCCTACGAGCAGTACTTC. The chain employs TRBV2 and TRBJ2-7; D unresolved. The germline gives CDR1 SNHLY, CDR2 FYNNEI. V lost 11 bases to trimming and J lost 1 base, with 3 bases between them. The CDR3 is 9 amino acids.

The genes are TRBV5-5 and TRBJ1-3, with D tentatively TRBD1 (6 bases). V lost 3 bases, J lost 0 bases, and 13 bases lay in between. The CDR3 is made up of 16 amino acids. The V gene's germline CDR1 is SGHKS and CDR2 YYEKEE (reference sequence). CDR3 sequence: CASSSTGRSSGNTIYF. The CDR3 DNA sequence: TGTGCCAGCAGCTCGACAGGAAGAAGCTCTGGAAACACCATATATTTT.

The V and J genes are TRBV15 and TRBJ1-5; D perhaps matches TRBD1 (5 bases). The CDR3 runs to 14 residues. Trimming removed 5 bases at V and 3 bases at J, with 11 bases between. Germline V gene lookup returns CDR1 LNHNV and CDR2 YYDKDF (reference sequence). The CDR3 nucleotides read TGTGCCACCAGCGGGGGGGAGGACAATCAGCCCCAGCATTTT. Amino acid sequence: CATSGGEDNQPQHF. Variable domain in full (rest from reference TRBV15 and TRBJ1-5): DAMVIQNPRYQVTQFGKPVTLSCSQTLNHNVMYWYQQKSSQAPKLLFHYYDKDFNNEADTPDNFQSRRPNTSFCFLDIRSPGLGDTAMYLCATSGGEDNQPQHFGDGTRLSIL.

This chain connects TRBV2 to TRBJ1-2; tentative D call: TRBD1 (6 bases). Germline V gives CDR1 SNHLY, CDR2 FYNNEI. The CDR3 has 14 residues. Trimming removed 3 bases from V and 12 bases from J, with 20 bases in between. CDR3 protein: CASSDRDTPLIHTF. In nucleotides, the CDR3 is TGTGCCAGCAGTGACCGGGACACCCCTTTGATCCACACCTTC.

The chain couples TRBV6-1 to TRBJ2-7; D unresolved. The CDR3 contains 14 residues. V lost 8 bases and J lost 6, with 20 bases in between. From germline, CDR1 is MNHNS and CDR2 SASEGT. CDR3 DNA sequence: TGTGCCAGCCACCAGCCCCTAATCCCCCTCGAGCAGTACTTC. This encodes CASHQPLIPLEQYF.

The rearrangement uses TRBV6-5 and TRBJ2-7; tentative D call: TRBD1 (6 bases). The germline V gene has CDR1 MNHEY and CDR2 SVGAGI. The CDR3 has 15 residues. Between the trimmed V and J ends, which lost 2 bases and 3 bases, there was a span of 14 bases. This CDR3 is CASSYRVQGIYEQYF. CDR3 nucleotides: TGTGCCAGCAGTTACAGGGTACAGGGTATCTACGAGCAGTACTTC.

This clone occurred a few times. This sequence joins TRBV20-1 and TRBJ1-1; D unclear. The CDR3 consists of 10 residues. V dropped 0 bases and J dropped 9 bases, with 5 bases sitting between them. CDR1 and CDR2 from the germline V gene are DFQATT and SNEGSKA (reference sequence). CDR3 sequence: CSAREIQAFF. The CDR3 DNA reads as TGCAGTGCTAGAGAGATCCAAGCTTTCTTT.

This clone was seen once. The J gene is TRBJ1-3, the V gene TRBV5-6, with D unclear. V was trimmed by 2 bases and J by 0 bases, leaving 12 bases between them. The CDR3 runs 16 residues. Germline loops: CDR1 SGHDT, CDR2 YYEEEE. The CDR3 region has the DNA TGTGCCAGCAGCTTCGGGATCCAAGACTCTGGAAACACCATATATTTT. Its protein product is CASSFGIQDSGNTIYF. Based on the CDR3 plus reference TRBV5-6 and TRBJ1-3, the full variable domain is DAGVTQSPTHLIKTRGQQVTLRCSPKSGHDTVSWYQQALGQGPQFIFQYYEEEERQRGNFPDRFSGHQFPNYSSELNVNALLLGDSALYLCASSFGIQDSGNTIYFGEGSWLTVV.

V usage is TRBV6-5 and J usage is TRBJ2-5; no reliable D call. Germline-derived CDR1 and CDR2 are MNHEY and SVGAGI. The germline V and J ends were trimmed by 0 bases and 4 bases, with 6 bases remaining between them. This CDR3 is 13 amino acids long. The CDR3 spells CASSYSTGETQYF. CDR3 coding DNA: TGTGCCAGCAGTTACTCGACGGGAGAGACCCAGTACTTC.

The rearrangement uses TRBV5-1 and TRBJ2-2; D gene uncertain. V was clipped by 1 base and J by 4 bases, with 11 bases between them. Germline-derived CDR1 and CDR2 are SGHRS and YFSETQ. The CDR3 covers 15 residues. The CDR3 spells CASSLRDTSTGELFF. The CDR3 DNA follows: TGCGCCAGCAGCTTGAGGGATACGAGCACCGGGGAGCTGTTTTTT.

The chain couples TRBV7-9 to TRBJ2-1; unclear D gene. CDR3 length: 13 amino acids. The V gene's germline CDR1 is SEHNR and CDR2 FQNEAQ (reference sequence). Trimming pared 4 bases from V and 15 bases from J, leaving 19 bases between. DNA for the CDR3: TGTGCCAGCAGCTCATCCCATCTAGATTTCCCGTTCTTC. Protein sequence: CASSSSHLDFPFF.

This chain uses TRBV7-9 with TRBJ2-5, with D perhaps given as TRBD1 or TRBD2 (5 bases each). Germline CDR1 and CDR2: SEHNR and FQNEAQ (reference sequence). CDR3 length equals 14 residues. V lost 0 bases and J lost 4, with 9 bases in between. The CDR3, as DNA: TGTGCCAGCAGCTTAGCGCTTGGGGGAGAGACCCAGTACTTC. The encoded protein is CASSLALGGETQYF.

The chain couples TRBV19 to TRBJ1-1, with a tentative D call TRBD1 (5 bases). Trimming pared 5 bases from V and 5 bases from J, leaving 12 bases between. CDR1 is LNHDA and CDR2 is SQIVND in the germline V gene (reference sequence). The CDR3 loop spans 13 amino acids. The CDR3 sequence: CASSPGTGTEAFF. The CDR3 DNA reads as TGTGCCAGTAGTCCCGGGACGGGGACTGAAGCTTTCTTT.